This TCR beta chain derives from a study of T cell repertoires in cytomegalovirus infection. Overall study: An indication of both CMV infection and matching HLA type came from public TCR beta signatures.

One entry per CDR3 protein, called by TCRdb with MiXCR from the reads. This table holds roughly 500,000 distinct CDR3 sequences, about 17% found once. The CDR3 is made up of 16 amino acids. V gave up 4 bases and J gave up 3 bases; unmatched junction bases: 6. V and J are TRBV12-3 or TRBV12-4 and TRBJ2-5, with TRBD2 identical over 12 bases. The receptor was isolated from a human donor in good health (CMV status not recorded). Some clones in this sample may be carry-over from other donors' samples. The sample taken for sequencing was CD8+ T cells from PBMCs. CDR3 DNA sequence: TGTGCCAGCAGTTCCCGACTAGCGGGAGACGAAGAGACCCAGTACTTC. Translating gives CASSSRLAGDEETQYF.